This T cell receptor (beta chain) is drawn from a study of blood T cell repertoires in COVID-19. V lost 0 bases and J lost 6; bases outside the gene matches: 2. Germline CDR1 SGHTS, CDR2 YDEGEE. The CDR3 is 14 amino acids. Authors' processing steps: Reference gene primer amplification gave estimated nucleated cell counts. Some clones are missing from TCRdb's copy, which holds only in-frame ones; the method was immunoSEQ multiplex PCR. The V and J calls and clone size are taken from that table; D and trimming were inferred from the DNA. The sample has approximately 120,000 clones; around 81% are singletons.

The rearrangement uses TRBV5-8 and TRBJ2-2; 7 bases map to TRBD2. The sequenced sample consisted of peripheral blood. The sequence came from a human donor in a cohort sampled during active COVID-19. The DNA for the CDR3 is TGTGCCAGCAGCTTGGAGCGGGGCGCCGGGGAGCTGTTTTTT. Its protein is CASSLERGAGELFF. Together with reference TRBV5-8 and TRBJ2-2, the CDR3 gives the full variable domain: EAGVTQSPTHLIKTRGQQATLRCSPISGHTSVYWYQQALGLGLQFLLWYDEGEERNRGNFPPRFSGRQFPNYSSELNVNALELEDSALYLCASSLERGAGELFFGEGSRLTVL.